The 8 T cell receptor beta chains reported below all come from one sample, sequenced in a study of blood T cell repertoires in COVID-19. Clones were read by immunoSEQ multiplex PCR, and TCRdb kept only the in-frame ones, dropping some. The sample contains approximately 300,000 clones, roughly 90% of which appear only once. Material: PBMCs or T cells enriched from blood (not recorded which). The receptors were gathered from a woman in her twenties or thirties who had been exposed to COVID-19.

This chain uses TRBV10-3 with TRBJ1-2; TRBD1 aligns across 8 bases. Trimming cost V 5 bases and J 7 bases; bases outside gene matches: 6. This CDR3 comprises 13 residues. Germline CDR1 is ENHRY and CDR2 is SYGVKD. The DNA for the CDR3 is TGTGCCATCAGTCCGGACAGGGTTGGTGGCTACACCTTC. Translating it yields CAISPDRVGGYTF.

The chain is built from TRBV7-6 and TRBJ1-1; maybe TRBD1 (6 bases). V gave up 3 bases and J gave up 0 bases, with 17 bases separating them. This CDR3 has 17 residues. Per germline, CDR1 SGHVS and CDR2 FNYEAQ. CDR3: CASSLRRQGQMNTEAFF. CDR3 sequence (DNA): TGTGCCAGCAGCTTGCGTAGGCAGGGGCAGATGAACACTGAAGCTTTCTTT.

The rearrangement joins TRBV5-4 to TRBJ2-1, with TRBD2 as a possible D gene (5 bases). Germline values: CDR1 SGHNT, CDR2 YYREEE (reference sequence). Deletions cut 4 bases from V and 10 bases from J, with 12 bases between. CDR3 length: 12 amino acids. The CDR3 nucleotides read TGTGCCAGCAGCCGGAGGCCCTCCGAGCAGTTCTTC. The encoded protein is CASSRRPSEQFF.

This chain uses TRBV4-3 with TRBJ2-5; tentatively, D is TRBD2 (5 bases). Trimming left V 0 bases short and J 2 bases short, with 13 bases between. Germline values: CDR1 LGHNA, CDR2 YSLEER. There are 16 residues in the CDR3. Written as DNA, the CDR3 is TGCGCCAGCAGCCAAGATGTCCGGGGATTACAAGAGACCCAGTACTTC. Its translation: CASSQDVRGLQETQYF.

V gene TRBV7-9 combines with J gene TRBJ2-1, with 9 bases that match TRBD1. CDR1 and CDR2 from the germline V gene are SEHNR and FQNEAQ (reference sequence). Trimming took 5 bases from V and 7 from J; bases not matched to a gene: 9. This CDR3 contains 15 residues. DNA for the CDR3: TGTGCCAGCAGCGACCGGGACAGGGCGCGAAATGAGCAGTTCTTC. Protein: CASSDRDRARNEQFF.

The gene calls are TRBV6-5 and TRBJ2-3; TRBD2 might be the D (7 bases). The CDR3 extends over 15 amino acids. V dropped 2 bases and J dropped 2 bases, with 11 bases sitting between them. Germline CDR1 and CDR2: MNHEY and SVGAGI. The CDR3 bases are TGTGCCAGCAGTTACGGGGGGGCGAACACAGATACGCAGTATTTT. Amino acid sequence: CASSYGGANTDTQYF.

The CDR3: CASSEHPYEQYF. CDR3 in DNA: TGTGCCAGCAGCGAGCACCCCTACGAGCAGTACTTC. The chain combines TRBV6-5 with TRBJ2-7; D uncertain. CDR3 length: 12 residues. In germline, CDR1 is MNHEY, CDR2 SVGAGI. Trimming shortened V by 6 bases and J by 2 bases, and 8 bases separated the two germline ends.

The chain has TRBV28 and TRBJ1-5, with a weak D call TRBD1 (5 bases). V lost 2 bases and J 6 bases, leaving 11 bases between the germline ends. Looked up from germline, CDR1 is MDHEN and CDR2 is SYDVKM. The CDR3 loop spans 14 amino acids. The CDR3 sequence: CASSLGGGFQPQHF. DNA for the CDR3: TGTGCCAGCAGTTTAGGCGGGGGTTTTCAGCCCCAGCATTTT.